This T cell receptor beta chain came from a study of blood T cell repertoires in COVID-19. This CDR3 is built from 15 residues. The ends lost 3 bases at V and 3 bases at J; junction bases unmatched: 5. The germline CDR1 and CDR2 sequences are LGHNA and YSLEER. Per the original data handling: Amplification with reference gene primers provided the estimates of nucleated cell counts. The method was immunoSEQ multiplex PCR; TCRdb's version includes in-frame clones alone and lacks a portion of them. V and J calls and clone size follow that table, whereas D and trimming were derived from the DNA. The profile shows under 250,000 clones, around nine tenths of them singletons.

The chain joins TRBV4-3 to TRBJ1-5; 7 bases fit TRBD1. Specimen: peripheral blood. This TCR was sampled from a woman in her sixties or seventies with active or convalescent COVID-19. CDR3: CASSQGGQVNQPQHF. Here the CDR3 DNA reads TGCGCCAGCAGCCAGGGAGGACAGGTCAATCAGCCCCAGCATTTT.